The 5 T cell receptor beta chains presented below share a single source sample, sequenced in a study of blood T cell repertoires in COVID-19. Clones were read by immunoSEQ multiplex PCR, and TCRdb kept only the in-frame ones, dropping some. Among some 490,000 clones listed, 70% to 90% were seen once. Sequenced: peripheral blood. The receptors stem from a human donor in a cohort sampled during active COVID-19.

The chain combines TRBV28 with TRBJ2-7; D is unclear. The germline V gene has CDR1 MDHEN and CDR2 SYDVKM. This CDR3 is built from 11 residues. V lost 3 bases and J 7 bases, leaving 7 bases between the germline ends. DNA of the CDR3: TGTGCCAGCAGTTTTTATCGGGAGCAGTACTTC. As protein: CASSFYREQYF.

The J gene is TRBJ2-7, the V gene TRBV7-9; D uncertain. Germline CDR1 SEHNR, CDR2 FQNEAQ (reference sequence). Deletions cut 4 bases from V and 2 bases from J, with 18 bases between. The CDR3 covers 16 residues. The CDR3 loop is CASSSPESAKPYEQYF. The CDR3 DNA reads TGTGCCAGCAGCTCTCCGGAAAGCGCAAAGCCCTACGAGCAGTACTTC. Full variable domain (rest looked up from reference TRBV7-9 and TRBJ2-7): DTGVSQNPRHKITKRGQNVTFRCDPISEHNRLYWYRQTLGQGPEFLTYFQNEAQLEKSRLLSDRFSAERPKGSFSTLEIQRTEQGDSAMYLCASSSPESAKPYEQYFGPGTRLTVT.

This clone was counted a single time. V gene TRBV9 combines with J gene TRBJ2-7; 12 nucleotides align to TRBD2. Unmatched junction bases numbered 4, after V lost 2 bases and J lost 4 bases. There are 15 residues in the CDR3. Germline V gene lookup returns CDR1 SGDLS and CDR2 YYNGEE. The CDR3 sequence is CASSVSSGRAYEQYF. DNA of the CDR3: TGTGCCAGCAGCGTTTCTAGCGGGAGGGCGTACGAGCAGTACTTC. Drawing the rest from reference TRBV9 and TRBJ2-7, the complete variable domain is DSGVTQTPKHLITATGQRVTLRCSPRSGDLSVYWYQQSLDQGLQFLIQYYNGEERAKGNILERFSAQQFPDLHSELNLSSLELGDSALYFCASSVSSGRAYEQYFGPGTRLTVT.

The chain is built from TRBV5-1 and TRBJ2-7, with 8 bases fitting TRBD1. Germline-derived CDR1 and CDR2 are SGHRS and YFSETQ. Germline trimming cut 1 base from V and 4 bases from J; bases unmatched to any gene: 7. The CDR3 is 15 amino acids. The CDR3 sequence is CASSLTPQGAYEQYF. Written as DNA, the CDR3 is TGCGCCAGCAGCTTGACCCCCCAGGGGGCTTACGAGCAGTACTTC.

The V call is TRBV3-1 (or the pseudogene TRBV3-2), the J call TRBJ2-5; 8 bases align to TRBD2. Trimming cost V 0 bases and J 5 bases; bases outside gene matches: 8. The CDR3 is 16 residues long. Germline V lookup: CDR1 LGHDT, CDR2 YNNKEL (reference sequence). CDR3 sequence: CASSQDWLAGSETQYF. CDR3 sequence (DNA): TGTGCCAGCAGCCAAGATTGGCTAGCGGGCTCGGAGACCCAGTACTTC.